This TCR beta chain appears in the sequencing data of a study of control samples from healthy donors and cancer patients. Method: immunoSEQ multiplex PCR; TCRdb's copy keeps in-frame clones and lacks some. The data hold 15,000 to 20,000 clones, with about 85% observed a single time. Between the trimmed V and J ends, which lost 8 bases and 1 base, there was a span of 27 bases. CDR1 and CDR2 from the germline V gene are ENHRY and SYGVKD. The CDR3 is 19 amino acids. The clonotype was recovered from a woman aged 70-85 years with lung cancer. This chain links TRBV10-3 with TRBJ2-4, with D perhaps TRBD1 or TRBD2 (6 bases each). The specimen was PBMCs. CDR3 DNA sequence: TGTGCCATCGCCCCCCGGGGGTTAGCAGGGGACATGGCCAAAAACATTCAGTACTTC. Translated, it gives CAIAPRGLAGDMAKNIQYF.